This entry lists 27 T cell receptor beta chains sequenced from one sample in a study of T-cell memory formation after mild COVID-19. TCRdb used MiXCR to reprocess the 5' RACE reads, holding one entry per CDR3 protein. The data show approximately 340,000 distinct CDR3 sequences, around 13% seen once. Sequenced: PBMCs or a T cell subset sorted from them (not recorded which). Every receptor here comes from a man younger than 30 who had mild COVID-19 (a few samples of this study predate the infection). Cell type and time point are not known.

This clonotype has just a few counts. The J gene is TRBJ1-1, the V gene TRBV3-1; D gene uncertain. Per germline, CDR1 LGHDT and CDR2 YNNKEL (reference sequence). CDR3 size: 14 residues. The ends were cut back, 0 bases at V and 1 base at J, with 6 bases in the middle. In nucleotides, the CDR3 is TGTGCCAGCAGCCAAGATAACACGAACACTGAAGCTTTCTTT. This encodes CASSQDNTNTEAFF.

This clonotype was recorded at least ten times. This CDR3 is CASSLGQGNEQFF. CDR3 DNA sequence: TGTGCCAGCAGTCTGGGACAGGGGAATGAGCAGTTCTTC. The V gene is TRBV28, the J gene TRBJ2-1, with 10 bases identical to TRBD1. Trimming at V came to 5 bases and at J to 7 bases, leaving 2 bases not matched to a gene. CDR3 size: 13 residues. Per germline, CDR1 MDHEN and CDR2 SYDVKM.

The genes are TRBV7-9 and TRBJ2-7; 8 bases match TRBD1. J gave up 6 bases and V 6 bases, and 13 bases lay outside the gene matches. Germline V gene lookup returns CDR1 SEHNR and CDR2 FQNEAQ (reference sequence). The CDR3 is 15 residues long. The DNA of the CDR3 is TGTGCCAGCAGTTTCACGACAGGGGAGGCGGGCGAGCAGTACTTC. This sequence encodes CASSFTTGEAGEQYF.

The chain employs TRBV10-3 and TRBJ2-5; D is unclear. The CDR3 has 12 amino acids. Germline lookup yields CDR1 ENHRY and CDR2 SYGVKD. Trimming stripped 2 bases from V and 1 base from J, with 2 bases between. The CDR3 sequence is CAISEVQETQYF. The CDR3 DNA reads TGTGCCATCAGTGAGGTCCAAGAGACCCAGTACTTC.

V usage is TRBV6-2 or TRBV6-3 and J usage is TRBJ1-1; no clear D gene. Per the germline V gene, CDR1 is MNHEY and CDR2 is SVGEGT. Trimming pared 10 bases from V and 0 bases from J, leaving 12 bases between. The CDR3 has 13 amino acids. The CDR3 reads CATLTAVNTEAFF. The CDR3 DNA reads TGTGCCACCTTGACCGCCGTGAACACTGAAGCTTTCTTT.

The chain couples TRBV10-3 to TRBJ1-1; no clear D gene. The length of the CDR3 is 13 residues. The V gene's germline CDR1 is ENHRY and CDR2 SYGVKD. V lost 8 bases and J lost 1, with 11 bases in between. The CDR3 coding sequence is TGTGCCATCGAGAAAGATGAGAACACTGAAGCTTTCTTT. Residues: CAIEKDENTEAFF.

This clonotype was seen a handful of times. This chain joins TRBV5-1 and TRBJ1-1; D uncertain. Deletions cut 4 bases from V and 6 bases from J, with 10 bases between. This CDR3 is built from 12 residues. Germline CDR1 is SGHRS and CDR2 is YFSETQ. DNA for the CDR3: TGCGCCAGCAGCGGAGGGAATCCTGAAGCTTTCTTT. Its translation is CASSGGNPEAFF.

This clonotype was seen ten or more times. The rearrangement joins TRBV5-6 to TRBJ2-5; D not certain. The CDR3 extends over 11 amino acids. The V and J ends lost 2 bases and 11 bases respectively, with 10 bases between them. Germline-derived CDR1 and CDR2 are SGHDT and YYEEEE. CDR3 residues: CASSFDREQYF. CDR3 nucleotides: TGTGCCAGCAGCTTCGATAGAGAGCAGTACTTC. Combining the CDR3 with reference TRBV5-6 and TRBJ2-5 gives the whole variable domain DAGVTQSPTHLIKTRGQQVTLRCSPKSGHDTVSWYQQALGQGPQFIFQYYEEEERQRGNFPDRFSGHQFPNYSSELNVNALLLGDSALYLCASSFDREQYFGPGTRLLVL.

There are many counts of this clonotype. The V call is TRBV20-1, the J call TRBJ2-1, with D maybe TRBD1 (6 bases). V was pared by 6 bases and J by 0 bases, with 12 bases between. CDR1 and CDR2 (germline): DFQATT, SNEGSKA (reference sequence). The CDR3 is 14 residues long. In DNA form, the CDR3 reads TGCAGTGCAAACAGGGCCAGCTCCTACAATGAGCAGTTCTTC. This gives the protein CSANRASSYNEQFF.

This clonotype was detected a few times. The chain couples TRBV4-3 to TRBJ2-1; 7 positions agree with TRBD2. With 4 bases clipped from V and 0 bases from J, the junction kept 12 bases outside the gene matches. CDR3 length equals 18 residues. Per germline, CDR1 LGHNA and CDR2 YSLEER. This chain's CDR3 is CASSLTLAGESSYNEQFF. The CDR3, as DNA: TGCGCCAGCAGCCTCACGCTCGCGGGGGAAAGCTCCTACAATGAGCAGTTCTTC.

This clonotype was detected many times. The chain is built from TRBV29-1 and TRBJ1-2, with D unresolved. The germline V gene has CDR1 SQVTM and CDR2 ANQGSEA. V lost 7 bases and J lost 11, with 17 bases in between. CDR3 size: 11 residues. The CDR3 sequence is CSAWRQFEYTF. The CDR3 bases are TGCAGCGCCTGGAGACAATTCGAGTACACCTTC.

This chain uses TRBV5-1 with TRBJ2-2; 10 positions match TRBD1. This CDR3 spans 16 amino acids. From germline, CDR1 is SGHRS and CDR2 YFSETQ. The V gene end was trimmed by 4 bases and the J gene end by 3 bases; junction bases not matched to a gene: 6. This CDR3 is CASSPLGTGDTGELFF. CDR3 nucleotides: TGCGCCAGCAGCCCGCTGGGGACAGGGGACACCGGGGAGCTGTTTTTT.

This clonotype was counted a few times. The CDR3 protein is CASSYSGNGYTF. The CDR3 nucleotides read TGTGCCAGCAGTTACTCGGGGAATGGCTACACCTTC. The J gene is TRBJ1-2, the V gene TRBV6-5; no clear D. The CDR3 sequence is 12 residues long. V lost 0 bases to trimming and J lost 6 bases, with 5 bases between them. Germline V gives CDR1 MNHEY, CDR2 SVGAGI.

At least ten counts were recorded for this clonotype. V and J are TRBV20-1 and TRBJ2-3; D remains ambiguous. Trimming took off 7 bases at V and 2 bases at J, with 7 bases between the two ends. In germline, CDR1 is DFQATT, CDR2 SNEGSKA (reference sequence). This CDR3 has 11 amino acids. Written as DNA, the CDR3 is TGCAGTGACAAGTTCACAGATACGCAGTATTTT. Translation: CSDKFTDTQYF.

This clonotype was seen more than once but under ten times. The V gene is TRBV12-3 or TRBV12-4, the J gene TRBJ2-7; D uncertain. V was clipped by 5 bases and J by 1 base, with 21 bases between them. The CDR3 consists of 17 residues. The CDR3 protein is CASSVREVGNPSYEQYF. Here the CDR3 DNA reads TGTGCCAGCAGTGTCCGAGAGGTAGGGAACCCATCCTACGAGCAGTACTTC.

The chain links TRBV4-1 to TRBJ2-2; D gene unclear. Deletions cut 0 bases from V and 10 bases from J, with 6 bases between. The CDR3 is 12 residues long. The germline V gene has CDR1 MGHRA and CDR2 YSYEKL. The CDR3 reads CASSQDREELFF. The CDR3 DNA reads TGCGCCAGCAGCCAAGATCGAGAGGAGCTGTTTTTT.

Only a few counts were recorded for this clonotype. The chain links TRBV5-1 to TRBJ2-7; D is ambiguous. CDR1 is SGHRS and CDR2 is YFSETQ in the germline V gene. This CDR3 spans 19 amino acids. Trimming left V 4 bases short and J 3 bases short, with 29 bases between. CDR3 coding DNA: TGCGCCAGCAGCCCACTCCCGAACGAGTCGCGGAAGTTGTACTACGAGCAGTACGTC. Translation: CASSPLPNESRKLYYEQYV.

This rearrangement joins TRBV4-3 to TRBJ2-5; no clear D gene. The germline CDR1 and CDR2 sequences are LGHNA and YSLEER. The CDR3 loop spans 15 amino acids. V gave up 1 base and J gave up 5 bases, with 14 bases separating them. DNA for the CDR3: TGCGCCAGCAGCCAAGTCTGGCTCCCCGAGGAGACCCAGTACTTC. Its translation is CASSQVWLPEETQYF.

The genes are TRBV28 and TRBJ1-2, with a tentative D call TRBD1 (5 bases). The germline V and J ends were trimmed by 1 base and 7 bases, with 10 bases remaining between them. Germline V gives CDR1 MDHEN, CDR2 SYDVKM. The CDR3 runs 13 residues. The CDR3 is CASSLLGRAGYTF. The CDR3 nucleotides are TGTGCCAGCAGTTTATTGGGCAGGGCTGGCTACACCTTC.

This clonotype has just a few counts. The V and J genes are TRBV25-1 and TRBJ1-1; D not resolved. Germline CDR1 MGHDK, CDR2 SYGVNS. V dropped 2 bases and J dropped 10 bases, with 11 bases sitting between them. CDR3 length equals 12 residues. The CDR3 DNA reads as TGTGCCAGCAGTGAAGTGGGTACGGTAGCTTTCTTT. Protein product: CASSEVGTVAFF.

J is TRBJ2-2 and V is TRBV20-1, with D possibly being TRBD2 (6 bases). Trimming left V 5 bases short and J 4 bases short, with 11 bases between. There are 13 residues in the CDR3. Germline assignment: CDR1 DFQATT and CDR2 SNEGSKA (reference sequence). In DNA, the CDR3 is TGCAGTGCTCTAGCGTTAATCACCGGGGAGCTGTTTTTT. Its protein is CSALALITGELFF.

The chain combines TRBV7-9 with TRBJ1-4; D remains unclear. The germline V gene has CDR1 SEHNR and CDR2 FQNEAQ (reference sequence). Trimming removed 8 bases from V and 6 bases from J, with 13 bases in between. The CDR3 has 13 residues. The CDR3 DNA follows: TGTGCCAGCGGGTTCGGGGAGGATGAAAAACTGTTTTTT. Amino acid sequence: CASGFGEDEKLFF.

This clonotype was counted a few times. This rearrangement joins TRBV4-1 to TRBJ2-7; D is unclear. Germline V CDR1 and CDR2: MGHRA, YSYEKL. CDR3 size: 14 residues. The V end lost 0 bases, the J end lost 4 bases, and 10 bases lay between the germline ends. CDR3 sequence (DNA): TGCGCCAGCAGCCAAGATTTTCCCATTTACGAGCAGTACTTC. This encodes CASSQDFPIYEQYF.

This clonotype has more than one count but fewer than ten. The chain is built from TRBV19 and TRBJ1-1, with D tentatively TRBD1 (6 bases). V was pared by 4 bases and J by 6 bases, with 18 bases between. CDR3 length equals 15 residues. Germline-derived CDR1 and CDR2 are LNHDA and SQIVND (reference sequence). CDR3 in amino acids: CASSKPRVGGAEAFF. The CDR3 DNA reads as TGTGCCAGTAGTAAGCCCCGTGTGGGGGGCGCTGAAGCTTTCTTT.

This clonotype was observed a handful of times. The chain uses TRBV4-1 and TRBJ2-2; D remains unclear. Trimming stripped 3 bases from V and 0 bases from J, with 11 bases between. The CDR3 runs 16 residues. CDR1 is MGHRA and CDR2 is YSYEKL in the germline V gene. In DNA, the CDR3 is TGCGCCAGCAGCCAGGAGAGACCCGCGAACACCGGGGAGCTGTTTTTT. Amino acid sequence: CASSQERPANTGELFF.

There are many counts of this clonotype. This chain connects TRBV6-2 or TRBV6-3 to TRBJ2-1; D is undetermined. Germline V CDR1 and CDR2: MNHEY, SVGEGT. V lost 2 bases to trimming and J lost 1 base, with 12 bases between them. The CDR3 runs to 16 residues. In DNA form, the CDR3 reads TGTGCCAGCAGTTACCGGATGGATAAGTCCTACAATGAGCAGTTCTTC. It is translated as CASSYRMDKSYNEQFF.

The chain employs TRBV25-1 and TRBJ2-1; 9 bases are shared with TRBD1. This CDR3 has 13 amino acids. V was pared by 2 bases and J by 16 bases, with 9 bases of the junction left unmatched. Per the germline V gene, CDR1 is MGHDK and CDR2 is SYGVNS. CDR3 sequence: CASSEGDRGVGFF. CDR3 DNA sequence: TGTGCCAGCAGTGAAGGAGACAGGGGGGTGGGCTTCTTC.